Presented here are 27 T cell receptor beta chains from one specimen sequenced in a study of cytomegalovirus exposure and HLA in healthy donors. The PCR was carried out with 60 Vbeta primers and 13 Jbeta primers. Produced via immunoSEQ multiplex PCR; TCRdb's table is partial and in-frame only. The sample lists some 180,000 clones, around 80% occurring once. The specimen was PBMCs. The receptors were sampled from a girl aged 2-10 years in good health and CMV-seropositive.

The chain has TRBV14 and TRBJ2-1; D is undetermined. The CDR3 is 13 residues long. The germline V gene has CDR1 SGHDN and CDR2 FVKESK. The ends were cut back, 0 bases at V and 6 bases at J, with 6 bases in the middle. CDR3 sequence: CASSQDPLNEQFF. The CDR3 DNA reads as TGTGCCAGCAGCCAAGACCCCCTCAATGAGCAGTTCTTC.

This chain connects TRBV7-8 to TRBJ1-3, with TRBD1 matching over 8 bases. The V and J ends lost 5 bases and 0 bases, in that order; junction bases with no gene match: 9. Germline-derived CDR1 and CDR2 are SGHVS and FQNEAQ. This CDR3 is built from 17 residues. The CDR3 reads CASSPTGQGHSGNTIYF. The CDR3 DNA reads as TGTGCCAGCAGCCCTACTGGACAGGGCCACTCTGGAAACACCATATATTTT.

This chain joins TRBV6-1 and TRBJ2-2; 7 positions agree with TRBD2. The V segment lost 6 bases and the J segment 5 bases; nucleotides outside the gene matches: 6. The CDR3 spans 14 residues. Germline V CDR1 and CDR2: MNHNS, SASEGT. The CDR3 reads CASREGTMTGELFF. CDR3 DNA: TGTGCCAGCAGGGAGGGGACTATGACCGGGGAGCTGTTTTTT.

The gene calls are TRBV7-8 and TRBJ1-1, with D possibly TRBD1 on 5 matching bases. Trimming took 2 bases from V and 6 from J, leaving 10 bases between them. Germline V gene data show CDR1 as SGHVS and CDR2 as FQNEAQ. The CDR3 is 13 residues long. CDR3 amino acids: CASSLQGVSEAFF. CDR3 nucleotides: TGTGCCAGCAGCTTACAAGGGGTTTCTGAAGCTTTCTTT. The entire variable domain, with the rest obtained from reference TRBV7-8 and TRBJ1-1, is as follows: GAGVSQSPRYKVAKRGQDVALRCDPISGHVSLFWYQQALGQGPEFLTYFQNEAQLDKSGLPSDRFFAERPEGSVSTLKIQRTQQEDSAVYLCASSLQGVSEAFFGQGTRLTVV.

V and J are TRBV7-2 and TRBJ2-5; D remains unclear. CDR1 is SGHTA, CDR2 FQGNSA, per germline. V lost 5 bases, J lost 2 bases, and 12 bases lay in between. The CDR3 has 14 amino acids. This chain's CDR3 is CASSHSPVQETQYF. The CDR3 nucleotides read TGTGCCAGCAGCCATTCACCGGTACAAGAGACCCAGTACTTC.

In this sample, this clone turned up once. V gene TRBV15 combines with J gene TRBJ2-1, with 8 nucleotides matching TRBD2. Germline V CDR1 and CDR2: LNHNV, YYDKDF (reference sequence). Unmatched junction bases numbered 8, after V lost 3 bases and J lost 4 bases. The CDR3 runs to 16 residues. The CDR3 region is CATSRLGGGRYNEQFF. In DNA, the CDR3 is TGTGCCACCAGCAGGTTGGGCGGGGGGAGATACAATGAGCAGTTCTTC.

This chain joins TRBV12-5 and TRBJ2-1; TRBD1 agrees at 9 bases. With V trimmed by 3 bases and J by 15 bases, 15 bases remained unmatched. CDR3 size: 15 residues. CDR1 and CDR2 (germline): LGHNT, FRNRAP. The DNA of the CDR3 is TGTGCTAGTGGTTTTGGAGTAGGGAGGGGACAGGGTATGTTCTTC. Its translation: CASGFGVGRGQGMFF.

The rearrangement joins TRBV25-1 to TRBJ1-2, with D possibly TRBD1 on 6 matching bases. Per germline, CDR1 MGHDK and CDR2 SYGVNS. The V end lost 5 bases, the J end lost 7 bases, and 17 bases lay between the germline ends. The CDR3 has 14 residues. Here the CDR3 reads CASSPPRVGAGYTF. The CDR3 coding sequence is TGTGCCAGCAGTCCCCCGCGGGTGGGGGCTGGCTACACCTTC.

V and J are TRBV7-2 and TRBJ2-1; 11 positions agree with TRBD2. The CDR3 covers 15 residues. Germline CDR1 and CDR2: SGHTA and FQGNSA. Trimming took 2 bases from V and 4 from J; bases not matched to a gene: 1. The CDR3 nucleotides are TGTGCCAGCAGCTTACCTAGCGGGGGGTACAATGAGCAGTTCTTC. It translates to CASSLPSGGYNEQFF.

This chain connects TRBV5-1 to TRBJ2-6; TRBD1 aligns across 8 bases. This CDR3 has 18 residues. Looked up from germline, CDR1 is SGHRS and CDR2 is YFSETQ. After removal of 2 bases from V and 0 bases from J, the junction contained 7 bases not matched to a gene. CDR3 loop: CASSLSGTGFSGANVLTF. As DNA, the CDR3 is TGCGCCAGCAGCTTATCCGGGACAGGCTTCTCTGGGGCCAACGTCCTGACTTTC.

The chain uses TRBV5-4 and TRBJ2-1; D is possibly TRBD1 (5 bases). CDR1 and CDR2 from the germline V gene are SGHNT and YYREEE (reference sequence). Trimming pared 2 bases from V and 6 bases from J, leaving 9 bases between. This CDR3 is 13 amino acids long. The CDR3: CASSFGALNEQFF. Written as DNA, the CDR3 is TGTGCCAGCAGCTTTGGGGCGCTCAATGAGCAGTTCTTC.

The CDR3, as DNA: TGTGCCAGCGGAACTAGAAATCAACCCCAAGAGACCCAGTACTTC. Protein sequence: CASGTRNQPQETQYF. The genes are TRBV2 and TRBJ2-5; D may be TRBD2 (5 bases). Germline-derived CDR1 and CDR2 are SNHLY and FYNNEI. The ends were cut back, 8 bases at V and 1 base at J, with 17 bases in the middle. The CDR3 sequence is 15 residues long.

This chain joins TRBV19 and TRBJ1-5, with 7 bases identical to TRBD1. With 9 bases clipped from V and 6 bases from J, the junction kept 11 bases outside the gene matches. The CDR3 covers 14 residues. Germline V gene lookup returns CDR1 LNHDA and CDR2 SQIVND (reference sequence). The CDR3 DNA sequence: TGTGCCAGCGAGGGGGCGGGGTTGGTTCAGCCCCAGCATTTT. Encoded protein: CASEGAGLVQPQHF.

The V call is TRBV21-1, the J call TRBJ2-7; TRBD2, the table's D call, lacks a check against the DNA. TRBV21-1 represents a pseudogene. The CDR3 has 12 amino acids. DNA for the CDR3: TGTGCCAGCCCGGGGGCGGGGGTCGAGCAGTACTTC. It translates to CASPGAGVEQYF.

The V and J genes are TRBV4-2 and TRBJ2-2; 10 bases are a match to TRBD1. The CDR3 is 17 residues long. J lost 5 bases, V lost 4 bases, and 10 bases had no gene match. Per germline, CDR1 LGHNA and CDR2 YNFKEQ. The CDR3, as DNA: TGTGCCAGCAGCCCTAAACGGGACAGGGGCTCGACCGGGGAGCTGTTTTTT. It encodes CASSPKRDRGSTGELFF.

The gene calls are TRBV11-1 and TRBJ2-3; D call uncertain. V was clipped by 5 bases and J by 0 bases, with 12 bases between them. The CDR3 sequence is 15 residues long. Germline V lookup: CDR1 SGHAT, CDR2 FQDESV (reference sequence). The CDR3 DNA reads TGTGCCAGCAGCCGATACGTTAGTAGCACAGATACGCAGTATTTT. Translated, it gives CASSRYVSSTDTQYF.

The rearrangement joins TRBV19 to TRBJ1-1; D remains unclear. The germline CDR1 and CDR2 sequences are LNHDA and SQIVND (reference sequence). V lost 4 bases and J lost 3, with 15 bases in between. This CDR3 contains 15 residues. CDR3 region: CASSNSARRDTEAFF. The CDR3 region has the DNA TGTGCCAGTAGTAATTCGGCCCGGAGGGACACTGAAGCTTTCTTT.

This sequence joins TRBV19 and TRBJ1-6; D ambiguous. Looked up from germline, CDR1 is LNHDA and CDR2 is SQIVND (reference sequence). This CDR3 has 14 residues. The V end lost 3 bases, the J end lost 4 bases, and 7 bases lay between the germline ends. The CDR3 is CASSIFQYNSPLHF. The CDR3 region has the DNA TGTGCCAGTAGTATTTTCCAGTATAATTCACCCCTCCACTTT.

V is TRBV2 and J is TRBJ1-1; no clear D gene. This CDR3 spans 12 amino acids. The germline V gene encodes CDR1 SNHLY and CDR2 FYNNEI. Trimming took off 5 bases at V and 0 bases at J, with 4 bases between the two ends. CDR3 protein: CASSTVNTEAFF. The CDR3, as DNA: TGTGCCAGCAGTACAGTGAACACTGAAGCTTTCTTT.

The chain combines TRBV30 with TRBJ2-3; TRBD1 agrees at 9 bases. The CDR3 is 10 residues long. V lost 3 bases to trimming and J lost 13 bases; unmatched junction nucleotides: 2. Germline assignment: CDR1 GTSNPN and CDR2 SVGIG (reference sequence). In DNA form, the CDR3 reads TGTGCCTGGAGAAGGGACAGGGAGTATTTT. Its translation: CAWRRDREYF.

The chain couples TRBV10-2 to TRBJ1-1; maybe TRBD1 (6 bases). Germline lookup yields CDR1 WSHSY and CDR2 SAAADI. The CDR3 has 16 amino acids. Trimming cost V 5 bases and J 1 base, with 17 bases left between them. The CDR3 nucleotides are TGCGCCAGCAGTAGATCAACAGGGTTTCGGAACACTGAAGCTTTCTTT. Translated, it gives CASSRSTGFRNTEAFF.

The chain has TRBV4-2 and TRBJ1-1, with D tentatively TRBD1 (5 bases). Trimming left V 2 bases short and J 1 base short, with 8 bases between. The CDR3 runs to 14 residues. CDR1 LGHNA and CDR2 YNFKEQ come from the germline V gene. The CDR3 region has the DNA TGTGCCAGCAGCCAAACGGGGGGGAACACTGAAGCTTTCTTT. Translated: CASSQTGGNTEAFF.

This chain joins TRBV5-6 and TRBJ2-3; D possibly corresponds to TRBD2 (5 bases). The CDR3 sequence is 12 residues long. Trimming pared 5 bases from V and 4 bases from J, leaving 8 bases between. CDR1 SGHDT and CDR2 YYEEEE come from the germline V gene. CDR3 in amino acids: CASRFGADTQYF. The CDR3 coding sequence is TGTGCCAGCAGATTCGGGGCAGATACGCAGTATTTT.

CDR3 DNA: TGTGCCAGCAGCTTAGATCGCGGTGAAGCTTTCTTT. This encodes CASSLDRGEAFF. The V call is TRBV11-1, the J call TRBJ1-1; no reliable D call. The CDR3 loop spans 12 amino acids. V dropped 1 base and J dropped 7 bases, with 7 bases sitting between them. Germline V gives CDR1 SGHAT, CDR2 FQDESV (reference sequence).

The CDR3, as DNA: TGTGCCAGCAGTTTGCACGCCCCTCGGGGGTCCGGCAAGAGTCAGCCCCAGCATTTT. It yields the protein CASSLHAPRGSGKSQPQHF. This chain uses TRBV27 with TRBJ1-5; perhaps TRBD1 as D (5 bases). The CDR3 consists of 19 residues. Germline values: CDR1 MNHEY, CDR2 SMNVEV (reference sequence). Trimming left V 3 bases short and J 6 bases short, with 27 bases between.

The chain combines TRBV5-1 with TRBJ1-2; no clear D gene. This CDR3 is 17 amino acids long. Germline lookup yields CDR1 SGHRS and CDR2 YFSETQ. V lost 2 bases to trimming and J lost 1 base, with 18 bases between them. The CDR3 spells CASSFRNPGSGNYGYTF. CDR3 in DNA: TGCGCCAGCAGCTTCCGGAACCCAGGTTCCGGTAACTATGGCTACACCTTC. Supplemented by reference TRBV5-1 and TRBJ1-2, the full variable domain reads KAGVTQTPRYLIKTRGQQVTLSCSPISGHRSVSWYQQTPGQGLQFLFEYFSETQRNKGNFPGRFSGRQFSNSRSEMNVSTLELGDSALYLCASSFRNPGSGNYGYTFGSGTRLTVV.

This clone was found once. This chain uses TRBV4-2 with TRBJ2-7, with 7 positions matching TRBD1. V shed 1 base, J shed 4 bases, and the junction held 1 base outside the gene matches. Per the germline V gene, CDR1 is LGHNA and CDR2 is YNFKEQ. The CDR3 runs to 13 residues. This CDR3 reads CASSQGDRYEQYF. The CDR3 DNA reads TGTGCCAGCAGCCAAGGGGACAGATACGAGCAGTACTTC.